A single sample is the source of the 22 T cell receptor beta chains below, sequenced in a study of blood T cell repertoires in COVID-19 (TCRdb year 2020). The library was obtained by the immunoSEQ multiplex PCR assay. Sourced from immuneACCESS, this table was stored by TCRdb with only in-frame sequences that have V and J called. A share of the clones is absent; for the studies checked, an unresolved V gene accounts for under half, and the remainder has no known explanation. For this sample the table gives about 200,000 clones, of which roughly 73% were detected only once. The ten largest clones add up to 2.5% to 3% of the sample. The sample was peripheral blood. The receptors shown here come from an elderly woman with active or convalescent COVID-19.

This chain links TRBV29-1 with TRBJ1-2; TRBD1 matches 10 bases. Germline values: CDR1 SQVTM, CDR2 ANQGSEA. The CDR3 sequence is 13 residues long. V shed 5 bases and J 9 bases; nucleotides not matched to a gene: 9. CDR3 loop: CSVRTGGSQSYTF. DNA for the CDR3: TGCAGCGTTCGGACAGGGGGAAGTCAGAGCTACACCTTC. Supplemented by reference TRBV29-1 and TRBJ1-2, the full variable domain reads SAVISQKPSRDICQRGTSLTIQCQVDSQVTMMFWYRQQPGQSLTLIATANQGSEATYESGFVIDKFPISRPNLTFSTLTVSNMSPEDSSIYLCSVRTGGSQSYTFGSGTRLTVV.

The chain couples TRBV21-1 to TRBJ2-7; the table's D gene call, TRBD1, was not cross checked with the DNA. TRBV21-1 represents a pseudogene. CDR3 length: 19 residues. The CDR3, as DNA: TGTGCCAGCAGCAAAGGGGGGCGGGCCCTTACTATCCGGCCCTACGAGCAGTACTTC. Translation: CASSKGGRALTIRPYEQYF.

V gene TRBV5-5 combines with J gene TRBJ2-2; 7 bases are a match to TRBD2. The CDR3 is made up of 19 amino acids. CDR1 SGHKS and CDR2 YYEKEE come from the germline V gene (reference sequence). The V gene end was trimmed by 1 base and the J gene end by 0 bases; junction bases not matched to a gene: 12. CDR3 bases: TGTGCCAGCAGCTTGAGATCGGGGGGACCGATTTCGAACACCGGGGAGCTGTTTTTT. Translating it yields CASSLRSGGPISNTGELFF.

V and J are TRBV5-5 and TRBJ2-6; 9 bases line up with TRBD1. J was trimmed by 5 bases and V by 4 bases; bases with no gene match: 7. This CDR3 has 16 amino acids. The germline CDR1 and CDR2 sequences are SGHKS and YYEKEE (reference sequence). The CDR3 nucleotides are TGTGCCAGCAGCCAACAACAGGGGGCCTGGGCCAACGTCCTGACTTTC. Protein product: CASSQQQGAWANVLTF.

The chain couples TRBV18 to TRBJ2-1; 7 bases map to TRBD2. CDR3 length: 16 residues. V lost 0 bases, J lost 2 bases, and 4 bases stayed unmatched. Germline values: CDR1 KGHSH, CDR2 LQKENI. CDR3 bases: TGTGCCAGCTCACCACCGGGACTACAACCCTACAATGAGCAGTTCTTC. Protein: CASSPPGLQPYNEQFF.

This clone was seen a single time. The chain links TRBV21-1 to TRBJ1-2; TRBD1 is the table's D call, not checked against the DNA. TRBV21-1 is a pseudogene segment. This CDR3 has 14 amino acids. CDR3 loop: CASSYGGPNYGYTF. CDR3 in DNA: TGTGCCAGCAGCTATGGGGGCCCGAACTATGGCTACACCTTC.

In DNA, the CDR3 is TGTGCCAGCAGCCTGAGCATGGCTGGAAACACCATATATTTT. This gives the protein CASSLSMAGNTIYF. The chain links TRBV5-4 to TRBJ1-3; no clear D gene. The germline V gene encodes CDR1 SGHNT and CDR2 YYREEE (reference sequence). V was shortened by 4 bases and J by 2 bases, with 10 bases between the two germline ends. This CDR3 contains 14 residues.

The chain has TRBV6-5 and TRBJ2-1, with TRBD1 identical over 8 bases. Trimming took 8 bases from V and 9 from J; bases not matched to a gene: 9. This CDR3 has 13 residues. Germline values: CDR1 MNHEY, CDR2 SVGAGI. The CDR3 region is CASSYGTGLEQFF. CDR3 bases: TGTGCCAGCTCCTACGGGACAGGTCTTGAGCAGTTCTTC.

This chain joins TRBV19 and TRBJ1-3, with TRBD1 as a possible D gene (6 bases). Germline CDR1 reads LNHDA; CDR2 reads SQIVND (reference sequence). V was shortened by 9 bases and J by 7 bases, with 19 bases between the two germline ends. The length of the CDR3 is 14 residues. DNA of the CDR3: TGTGCCAGCAAAAGGGACGGCCAGGGGAACACCATATATTTT. This sequence encodes CASKRDGQGNTIYF. The variable domain in full, with the rest retrieved from reference TRBV19 and TRBJ1-3, is DGGITQSPKYLFRKEGQNVTLSCEQNLNHDAMYWYRQDPGQGLRLIYYSQIVNDFQKGDIAEGYSVSREKKESFPLTVTSAQKNPTAFYLCASKRDGQGNTIYFGEGSWLTVV.

In this sample, this clone turned up many times. The genes are TRBV4-1 and TRBJ1-6, with D uncertain. This CDR3 is built from 15 residues. V was pared by 2 bases and J by 13 bases, with 18 bases between. CDR1 and CDR2 from the germline V gene are MGHRA and YSYEKL. The chain's CDR3 is CASSQRVFGSIPLHF. The DNA for the CDR3 is TGCGCCAGCAGCCAACGCGTATTCGGTTCTATCCCCCTCCACTTT.

The CDR3 DNA sequence: TGTGCCAGCAGCTTAGATCGGTCAGGGTTGGGTCAGCCCCAGCATTTT. As protein: CASSLDRSGLGQPQHF. This rearrangement joins TRBV7-6 to TRBJ1-5; D perhaps matches TRBD1 (5 bases). CDR3 length: 16 residues. Trimming pared 1 base from V and 6 bases from J, leaving 16 bases between. Per the germline V gene, CDR1 is SGHVS and CDR2 is FNYEAQ.

The J gene is TRBJ1-2, the V gene TRBV28, with TRBD1 matching 10 bases. Germline V gene data show CDR1 as MDHEN and CDR2 as SYDVKM. V was clipped by 9 bases and J by 8 bases; unmatched bases: 9. CDR3 size: 13 residues. CDR3: CASGRQGASGYTF. The CDR3 coding sequence is TGTGCCAGTGGTAGACAGGGGGCATCGGGCTACACCTTC.

V gene TRBV28 combines with J gene TRBJ2-7; D is undetermined. The germline gives CDR1 MDHEN, CDR2 SYDVKM. V lost 4 bases, J lost 1 base, and 5 bases lay in between. The CDR3 contains 12 residues. This CDR3 is CASSWASYEQYF. The CDR3 nucleotides read TGTGCCAGCAGTTGGGCGTCCTACGAGCAGTACTTC.

The rearrangement links TRBV27 to TRBJ2-1, with D perhaps TRBD2 (5 bases). Germline V gene sequence: CDR1 MNHEY, CDR2 SMNVEV (reference sequence). The V end was cut by 3 bases, the J end by 9 bases, with 15 bases between. The CDR3 totals 14 residues. The CDR3 bases are TGTGCCAGCAGTTTTGTACTAGTCCGCGGTGAGCAGTTCTTC. Translation: CASSFVLVRGEQFF.

This sequence joins TRBV5-5 and TRBJ2-1; 10 bases are shared with TRBD1. This CDR3 spans 15 amino acids. With V trimmed by 1 base and J by 6 bases, 4 bases remained unmatched. The V gene's germline CDR1 is SGHKS and CDR2 YYEKEE (reference sequence). CDR3 DNA sequence: TGTGCCAGCAGCTTGTTAGGACAGGGGGGCAATGAGCAGTTCTTC. This translates into CASSLLGQGGNEQFF.

The chain joins TRBV19 to TRBJ1-5; D perhaps matches TRBD1 (5 bases). There are 15 residues in the CDR3. Germline V gene lookup returns CDR1 LNHDA and CDR2 SQIVND (reference sequence). The germline V and J ends were trimmed by 2 bases and 3 bases, with 11 bases remaining between them. As DNA, the CDR3 is TGTGCCAGTAGTATATCGGGGGGTGACAATCAGCCCCAGCATTTT. Translated, it gives CASSISGGDNQPQHF.

The chain links TRBV5-4 to TRBJ1-1, with 8 bases that match TRBD1. CDR1 is SGHNT and CDR2 is YYREEE in the germline V gene (reference sequence). The CDR3 has 14 amino acids. Trimming took 3 bases from V and 3 from J; bases not matched to a gene: 4. The DNA of the CDR3 is TGTGCCAGCAGCTCACAGGGGGTGGACACTGAAGCTTTCTTT. The encoded protein is CASSSQGVDTEAFF.

DNA for the CDR3: TGTGCCAGCAGCCCGAGCGGTACTAGCACAGATACGCAGTATTTT. Amino acids: CASSPSGTSTDTQYF. J is TRBJ2-3 and V is TRBV7-9; the D gene is possibly TRBD2 (5 bases). The CDR3 consists of 15 residues. CDR1 is SEHNR and CDR2 is FQNEAQ in the germline V gene (reference sequence). Trimming removed 5 bases from V and 0 bases from J, with 12 bases in between.

This clone was detected only a few times. The gene calls are TRBV7-8 and TRBJ1-2; no definite D call. V shed 1 base and J shed 4 bases, with 7 bases lying between them. The CDR3 loop spans 13 amino acids. The V gene's germline CDR1 is SGHVS and CDR2 FQNEAQ. DNA for the CDR3: TGTGCCAGCAGCTTAGGACGGGTCTATGGCTACACCTTC. Translated, it gives CASSLGRVYGYTF.

The V gene is TRBV6-2 or TRBV6-3, the J gene TRBJ1-2; D is uncertain. Germline CDR1 MNHEY, CDR2 SVGEGT. This CDR3 region has 12 residues. Trimming pared 2 bases from V and 13 bases from J, leaving 14 bases between. CDR3 in amino acids: CASSYKDGKATF. CDR3 sequence (DNA): TGTGCCAGCAGTTACAAAGACGGGAAGGCCACCTTC.

The chain uses TRBV6-2 or TRBV6-3 and TRBJ2-1; 12 bases agree with TRBD2. From germline, CDR1 is MNHEY and CDR2 SVGEGT. This CDR3 contains 16 residues. The J segment lost 10 bases and the V segment lost 5 bases, leaving 12 bases of the junction unmatched. In nucleotides, the CDR3 is TGTGCCAGCAGTCTACTAGCGGGGGGATCAGCTAGCGAGCAGTTCTTC. Translation: CASSLLAGGSASEQFF.

The chain is built from TRBV28 and TRBJ1-2; 7 bases map to TRBD1. Germline assignment: CDR1 MDHEN and CDR2 SYDVKM. The CDR3 length is 13 residues. V dropped 6 bases and J dropped 7; count of bases not matched to a gene: 8. DNA for the CDR3: TGTGCCAGCAGACTATTCTCAGGGGGTGGCTACACCTTC. Amino acids: CASRLFSGGGYTF.